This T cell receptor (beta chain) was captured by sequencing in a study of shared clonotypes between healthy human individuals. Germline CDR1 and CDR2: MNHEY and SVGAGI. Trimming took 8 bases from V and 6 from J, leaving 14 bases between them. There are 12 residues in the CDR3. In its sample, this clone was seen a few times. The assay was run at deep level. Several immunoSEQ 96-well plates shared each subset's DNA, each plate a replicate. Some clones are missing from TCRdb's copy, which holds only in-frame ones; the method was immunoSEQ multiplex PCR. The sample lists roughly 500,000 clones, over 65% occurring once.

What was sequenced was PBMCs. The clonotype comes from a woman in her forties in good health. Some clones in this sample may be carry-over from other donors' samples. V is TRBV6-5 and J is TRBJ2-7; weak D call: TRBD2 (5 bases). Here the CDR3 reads CASGRKGTEQYF. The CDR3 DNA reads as TGTGCCAGCGGGAGAAAAGGAACCGAGCAGTACTTC.